The 19 T cell receptor beta chains below were found in one sample sequenced in a study of T cell repertoires in cytomegalovirus infection (dated by TCRdb to the late 2010s). Which antigens these TCRs recognize remains unknown. Sequencer: Illumina HiSeq 1500. TCRdb itself trimmed the public reads at Q25 with fastp, ran MiXCR and retained productive beta chains. Rows with a matching CDR3 protein are joined into one entry that keeps the most common DNA and genes. The sample contains 90,000 to 110,000 distinct CDR3 sequences, less than 30% of them found a single time. The biggest ten clones account for about 81% of the sample. The treatment or condition label for this specimen denotes: in vitro stimulation with specific CMV peptide epitopes to enrich CMV-specific T cells. This material consisted of CD8+ T cells from cultured PBMCs, taken from culture after CMV antigen stimulation. These receptors originate from a human donor in good health (CMV status not recorded). Some clones in this sample may be carry-over from other donors' samples.

This clonotype was found a few times. V usage is TRBV11-2 and J usage is TRBJ2-1, with D possibly called TRBD1 or TRBD2 (6 bases each). V was trimmed by 0 bases and J by 8 bases, leaving 20 bases between them. Germline V gene sequence: CDR1 SGHAT, CDR2 FQNNGV. The CDR3 is 17 amino acids. CDR3 sequence (DNA): TGTGCCAGCAGCTTAGATGGAGACAGGACTATTTTCGATGAGCAGTTCTTC. It translates to CASSLDGDRTIFDEQFF.

A remark on this clonotype: With a much larger clone just one base away, this may be a read error. The chain is built from TRBV7-6 and TRBJ1-2; 7 bases are a match to TRBD1. V lost 5 bases to trimming and J lost 6 bases; unmatched junction nucleotides: 9. The CDR3 runs to 14 residues. The germline CDR1 and CDR2 sequences are SGHVS and FNYEAQ. The CDR3 DNA is TGTGCCAGCAGCCGCTCACAGGGGCCCGATGGCTACACCTTC. It encodes CASSRSQGPDGYTF.

This clonotype has more than one count but fewer than ten. Mismatch with germline at one junction end may stem from a read error. The rearrangement links TRBV27 to TRBJ2-1, with TRBD1 identical over 8 bases. The CDR3 is made up of 16 amino acids. CDR1 is MNHEY and CDR2 is SMNVEV in the germline V gene (reference sequence). The CDR3 protein is CASSISTGVSYNEQFF. CDR3 DNA: TGTGCCAGCAGTATATCGACAGGGGTTTCCTACAATGAGCAGTTCTTC.

J is TRBJ2-3 and V is TRBV12-3 or TRBV12-4; D unclear. The length of the CDR3 is 14 residues. Trimming took 2 bases from V and 4 from J, leaving 10 bases between them. CDR3 sequence: CASSLRDGADTQYF. CDR3 nucleotide sequence: TGTGCCAGCAGTTTAAGGGATGGGGCAGATACGCAGTATTTT.

The chain couples TRBV7-6 to TRBJ1-5; perhaps TRBD1 as D (5 bases). The CDR3 contains 14 residues. V was shortened by 4 bases and J by 4 bases, with 11 bases between the two germline ends. From germline, CDR1 is SGHVS and CDR2 FNYEAQ. The DNA for the CDR3 is TGTGCCAGCAGCTCGGGACCGACTAATCAGCCCCAGCATTTT. Translating it yields CASSSGPTNQPQHF.

This clonotype was found a few times. The J gene is TRBJ2-5, the V gene TRBV28; TRBD1 matches 8 bases. The trim removed 3 bases at V and 5 bases at J, leaving 8 bases unmatched. Germline V gene sequence: CDR1 MDHEN, CDR2 SYDVKM. The CDR3 is 15 residues long. In DNA, the CDR3 is TGTGCCAGCAGTTTTAGAGGGACAGGCACCGAGACCCAGTACTTC. It is translated as CASSFRGTGTETQYF.

This clonotype was seen a few times. The chain couples TRBV28 to TRBJ2-5; TRBD2 agrees at 13 bases. This CDR3 has 16 residues. V lost 3 bases to trimming and J lost 2 bases; unmatched junction nucleotides: 3. CDR1 MDHEN and CDR2 SYDVKM come from the germline V gene. The CDR3 nucleotides are TGTGCCAGCAGTTTGGGACTAGCGGGGCGGCAAGAGACCCAGTACTTC. It codes for CASSLGLAGRQETQYF.

In this sample, this clonotype turned up once. The chain joins TRBV6-1 to TRBJ1-4; no clear D gene. V gave up 6 bases and J gave up 3 bases, with 8 bases separating them. This CDR3 is 13 amino acids long. The germline gives CDR1 MNHNS, CDR2 SASEGT. The CDR3 sequence is CASSPSPNEKLFF. In nucleotides, the CDR3 is TGTGCCAGCAGCCCCTCTCCTAATGAAAAACTGTTTTTT.

The CDR3 here is CASSPDIWGVGTEAFF. The DNA for the CDR3 is TGTGCCAGCAGCCCTGACATCTGGGGGGTCGGCACTGAAGCTTTCTTT. The rearrangement joins TRBV5-5 to TRBJ1-1, with D perhaps TRBD1 (5 bases). CDR1 SGHKS and CDR2 YYEKEE come from the germline V gene (reference sequence). V lost 4 bases and J lost 4, with 20 bases in between. This CDR3 is 16 amino acids long.

This clonotype showed up just a few times. The chain combines TRBV9 with TRBJ2-1; TRBD2 is a possible D gene (6 bases). There are 15 residues in the CDR3. Germline loops: CDR1 SGDLS, CDR2 YYNGEE. Between the trimmed V and J ends, which lost 4 bases and 4 bases, there was a span of 15 bases. The CDR3 nucleotides read TGTGCCAGCAGCCCCGAGCTAGCGTTATACAATGAGCAGTTCTTC. This gives the protein CASSPELALYNEQFF.

The chain uses TRBV5-1 and TRBJ2-1; 10 bases agree with TRBD2. The V and J ends lost 4 bases and 3 bases, in that order; junction bases with no gene match: 10. Germline CDR1 SGHRS, CDR2 YFSETQ. CDR3 length equals 17 residues. The CDR3 DNA reads TGCGCCAGCAGCATCGAGAATAGCGGGGGGCTCTACAATGAGCAGTTCTTC. Its protein product is CASSIENSGGLYNEQFF.

This clonotype has just a few counts. This chain uses TRBV19 with TRBJ1-5; weak D call: TRBD1 (6 bases). Trimming stripped 8 bases from V and 11 bases from J, with 22 bases between. In germline, CDR1 is LNHDA, CDR2 SQIVND (reference sequence). CDR3 size: 14 residues. The CDR3 DNA is TGTGCCAGTGACCAAGGGGGGGTACCGGTGGCCCAGCATTTT. It encodes CASDQGGVPVAQHF.

This clonotype occurred a few times. The rearrangement joins TRBV7-6 to TRBJ2-7, with D unresolved. Germline CDR1 reads SGHVS; CDR2 reads FNYEAQ. This CDR3 has 15 amino acids. V dropped 5 bases and J dropped 0 bases, with 14 bases sitting between them. As DNA, the CDR3 is TGTGCCAGCAGCCGAACGGACGACGCCTCCTACGAGCAGTACTTC. Residues: CASSRTDDASYEQYF.

This chain links TRBV19 with TRBJ1-6; tentative D call: TRBD1 (6 bases). V was shortened by 3 bases and J by 8 bases, with 11 bases between the two germline ends. The CDR3 totals 14 residues. Per the germline V gene, CDR1 is LNHDA and CDR2 is SQIVND (reference sequence). CDR3 amino acids: CASSIPRGDSPLHF. The CDR3 bases are TGTGCCAGTAGTATTCCCAGGGGCGATTCACCCCTCCACTTT. Full variable domain (outside the CDR3, taken from reference TRBV19 and TRBJ1-6): DGGITQSPKYLFRKEGQNVTLSCEQNLNHDAMYWYRQDPGQGLRLIYYSQIVNDFQKGDIAEGYSVSREKKESFPLTVTSAQKNPTAFYLCASSIPRGDSPLHFGNGTRLTVT.

In its sample, this clonotype was seen once. V and J are TRBV29-1 and TRBJ1-1; D is ambiguous. CDR1 and CDR2 from the germline V gene are SQVTM and ANQGSEA. V was cut by 6 bases and J by 1 base, with 12 bases left in between. This CDR3 region has 13 residues. This chain's CDR3 is CSVVRPRNTEAFF. The CDR3 bases are TGCAGCGTCGTTCGGCCTAGGAACACTGAAGCTTTCTTT.

J is TRBJ2-5 and V is TRBV7-8, with D perhaps matching TRBD1 (5 bases). V was cut by 5 bases and J by 5 bases, with 15 bases left in between. Per the germline V gene, CDR1 is SGHVS and CDR2 is FQNEAQ. The CDR3 length is 14 residues. The CDR3 spells CASSPRTFRETQYF. The DNA for the CDR3 is TGTGCCAGCAGCCCTAGGACATTTCGGGAGACCCAGTACTTC. Full variable domain (rest looked up from reference TRBV7-8 and TRBJ2-5): GAGVSQSPRYKVAKRGQDVALRCDPISGHVSLFWYQQALGQGPEFLTYFQNEAQLDKSGLPSDRFFAERPEGSVSTLKIQRTQQEDSAVYLCASSPRTFRETQYFGPGTRLLVL.

V usage is TRBV28 and J usage is TRBJ2-5; D gene unclear. The V and J ends lost 10 bases and 4 bases respectively, with 13 bases between them. The CDR3 has 12 residues. The germline CDR1 and CDR2 sequences are MDHEN and SYDVKM. The CDR3 DNA reads as TGTGCCACCCATCGCTGGGGAGAGACCCAGTACTTC. Translation: CATHRWGETQYF.

The chain combines TRBV7-2 with TRBJ2-5; D may be TRBD2 (6 bases). Deletions cut 3 bases from V and 1 base from J, with 9 bases between. The germline V gene encodes CDR1 SGHTA and CDR2 FQGNSA. This CDR3 has 14 amino acids. CDR3 residues: CASSLTSSQETQYF. The CDR3 DNA is TGTGCCAGCAGCTTGACTAGTAGCCAAGAGACCCAGTACTTC.

The V gene is TRBV11-2, the J gene TRBJ2-5; TRBD1 matches at 11 bases. The CDR3 is 16 amino acids. Germline CDR1 and CDR2: SGHAT and FQNNGV. The junction had 9 bases not matched to a gene; V was cut back by 4 bases and J by 5 bases. The CDR3 here is CASSSWTGGVEETQYF. CDR3 coding DNA: TGTGCCAGCAGCTCCTGGACAGGGGGCGTTGAGGAGACCCAGTACTTC.